The present T cell receptor (beta chain) was sequenced within a study of Ad26.COV2.S vaccination and SARS-CoV-2 variants. Study-level background: Donor was one of the participants in the Ad26.COV2.S arm of the COV1001 trial.

Clones were read by immunoSEQ multiplex PCR, and TCRdb kept only the in-frame ones, dropping some. The sample has roughly 400,000 clones, roughly 87% seen once. As to this clone: Its specificity is unknown.

Findings and caveats of the study: Substantial post-vaccination breadth of spike-specific CD8+ and CD4+ T cell responses was reported.

Treatment specified: 15 to 20 received Ad26.COV2.S at low or high dose, single or two shots; several received placebo; per-sample allocation not given. The samples were gathered on day 63 after the first injection of vaccine or placebo. The CDR3 is made up of 15 amino acids. J was trimmed by 4 bases and V by 2 bases; bases with no gene match: 8. The V gene's germline CDR1 is LNHNV and CDR2 YYDKDF (reference sequence). Source: peripheral blood, taken in a trial of Ad26.COV2.S vaccine versus placebo. The receptor was isolated from a person aged 18-60 years who received the Ad26.COV2.S COVID-19 vaccine or a placebo. This sequence joins TRBV15 and TRBJ2-7, with TRBD2 matching 7 bases. In nucleotides, the CDR3 is TGTGCCACCAGCAGATCCCCGGGCGGGGGTTACGAGCAGTACTTC. This encodes CATSRSPGGGYEQYF.